The 32 T cell receptor beta chains reported below all come from one sample, sequenced in a study of blood T cell repertoires in COVID-19. Using immunoSEQ multiplex PCR, the repertoire was profiled, and TCRdb retains in-frame clones only, with some absent. The sample has 110,000 to 150,000 clones, about 88% seen once. Sequencing was done on a sample of peripheral blood. These receptors all stem from a middle-aged man with active or convalescent COVID-19.

The chain couples TRBV21-1 to TRBJ1-6; no check of the table's D call, TRBD1, against the DNA was made. TRBV21-1 is noted as a pseudogene. This CDR3 is built from 18 residues. The CDR3 DNA is TGTGCCAGCAGCAAAAGAAAGGACAGGGGCCCTAATAATTCACCCCTCCACTTT. Protein sequence: CASSKRKDRGPNNSPLHF.

V gene TRBV10-3 combines with J gene TRBJ2-1; 13 positions agree with TRBD2. This CDR3 has 19 residues. The V segment lost 0 bases and the J segment 1 base; nucleotides outside the gene matches: 6. CDR1 ENHRY and CDR2 SYGVKD come from the germline V gene. This CDR3 is CAISESWTSGSASYNEQFF. CDR3 nucleotides: TGTGCCATCAGTGAGTCGTGGACTAGCGGGAGTGCATCCTACAATGAGCAGTTCTTC.

This sequence joins TRBV6-2 or TRBV6-3 and TRBJ2-2, with no clear D. Germline V gives CDR1 MNHEY, CDR2 SVGEGT. The CDR3 sequence is 13 residues long. V was clipped by 1 base and J by 6 bases, with 6 bases between them. Written as DNA, the CDR3 is TGTGCCAGCAGTTACTATGGGCCCGGGGAGCTGTTTTTT. This sequence encodes CASSYYGPGELFF.

The chain has TRBV6-1 and TRBJ2-7, with D perhaps TRBD2 (6 bases). Trimming stripped 1 base from V and 3 bases from J, with 13 bases between. The CDR3 extends over 15 amino acids. Germline V gene sequence: CDR1 MNHNS, CDR2 SASEGT. The CDR3: CASSEGSGGVYEQYF. The CDR3 nucleotides are TGTGCCAGCAGTGAAGGGTCCGGAGGGGTCTACGAGCAGTACTTC.

The chain couples TRBV6-5 to TRBJ1-5, with 8 bases matching TRBD1. The CDR3 spans 15 residues. V gave up 2 bases and J gave up 0 bases; unmatched junction bases: 0. Germline CDR1 reads MNHEY; CDR2 reads SVGAGI. The CDR3 spells CASSYDRGSNQPQHF. The CDR3 DNA reads TGTGCCAGCAGTTACGACAGGGGTAGCAATCAGCCCCAGCATTTT.

The chain couples TRBV21-1 to TRBJ2-5; no DNA check was done on the table's D call, TRBD2. TRBV21-1 counts as a pseudogene. The length of the CDR3 is 15 residues. In DNA, the CDR3 is TGTGCCAGCAGCAAGCCAGCGGGTTTCCAAGAGACCCAGTACTTC. It is translated as CASSKPAGFQETQYF.

The rearrangement links TRBV27 to TRBJ2-1, with D possibly being TRBD1 (6 bases). Germline assignment: CDR1 MNHEY and CDR2 SMNVEV (reference sequence). V was clipped by 6 bases and J by 6 bases, with 12 bases between them. The CDR3 totals 13 residues. CDR3 sequence reads: CASRITGRNEQFF. The CDR3 region has the DNA TGTGCCAGCAGGATAACAGGGCGCAATGAGCAGTTCTTC.

The chain has TRBV25-1 and TRBJ1-2; TRBD1 might be the D (6 bases). The germline V and J ends were trimmed by 1 base and 10 bases, with 16 bases remaining between them. This CDR3 is 14 amino acids long. CDR1 is MGHDK and CDR2 is SYGVNS in the germline V gene. In nucleotides, the CDR3 is TGTGCCAGCAGTGAATCTAGTGGGGGCCGGGACTACACCTTC. Translated: CASSESSGGRDYTF.

This CDR3 is CASSYYSSAYEQYF. CDR3 DNA sequence: TGTGCCAGCAGTTACTACAGTTCAGCCTACGAGCAGTACTTC. The V gene is TRBV6-5, the J gene TRBJ2-7; no firm D call. The CDR3 loop spans 14 amino acids. V dropped 1 base and J dropped 2 bases, with 9 bases sitting between them. Germline CDR1 reads MNHEY; CDR2 reads SVGAGI.

This chain connects TRBV28 to TRBJ2-2, with D maybe TRBD2 (6 bases). CDR1 and CDR2 from the germline V gene are MDHEN and SYDVKM. This CDR3 has 15 residues. Trimming removed 2 bases at V and 3 bases at J, with 10 bases between. The CDR3 region is CASSLGGLYTGELFF. As DNA, the CDR3 is TGTGCCAGCAGTTTAGGGGGGTTGTACACCGGGGAGCTGTTTTTT. Drawing the rest from reference TRBV28 and TRBJ2-2, the complete variable domain is DVKVTQSSRYLVKRTGEKVFLECVQDMDHENMFWYRQDPGLGLRLIYFSYDVKMKEKGDIPEGYSVSREKKERFSLILESASTNQTSMYLCASSLGGLYTGELFFGEGSRLTVL.

This clone came up once. The rearrangement uses TRBV24-1 and TRBJ2-7; possibly TRBD1 for D (5 bases). CDR3 length equals 14 residues. The V gene's germline CDR1 is KGHDR and CDR2 SFDVKD. The V and J ends lost 4 bases and 2 bases respectively, with 11 bases between them. The CDR3 region has the DNA TGTGCCACCAGTGACCACAGGACACCCTACGAGCAGTACTTC. Its protein product is CATSDHRTPYEQYF.

This rearrangement joins TRBV10-3 to TRBJ2-7, with 9 bases identical to TRBD2. Unmatched junction bases numbered 3, after V lost 6 bases and J lost 0 bases. Per germline, CDR1 ENHRY and CDR2 SYGVKD. The CDR3 covers 14 residues. The CDR3 spells CAIRPGLASYEQYF. The CDR3 DNA reads TGTGCCATCAGGCCGGGACTAGCCTCCTACGAGCAGTACTTC.

The chain recombines TRBV5-1 with TRBJ1-4, with D possibly TRBD1 on 5 matching bases. This CDR3 region has 13 residues. Germline V CDR1 and CDR2: SGHRS, YFSETQ. V was pared by 4 bases and J by 4 bases, with 8 bases between. The CDR3 nucleotides read TGCGCCAGCAGCCCCGGGGGTAATGAAAAACTGTTTTTT. Amino acids: CASSPGGNEKLFF.

The J gene is TRBJ1-3, the V gene TRBV5-6; possibly TRBD1 for D (5 bases). Looked up from germline, CDR1 is SGHDT and CDR2 is YYEEEE. This CDR3 region has 14 residues. V lost 3 bases and J 9 bases, leaving 16 bases between the germline ends. The CDR3 DNA reads as TGTGCCAGCAGCTGGTCGGGGGTGGGAGTCACCATATATTTT. Its protein product is CASSWSGVGVTIYF.

The chain uses TRBV30 and TRBJ2-7; 9 nucleotides line up with TRBD1. Germline V gene data show CDR1 as GTSNPN and CDR2 as SVGIG (reference sequence). The CDR3 consists of 13 residues. V was pared by 3 bases and J by 4 bases, with 4 bases of the junction left unmatched. The CDR3 loop reads CAWSGTGLYEQYF. In nucleotides, the CDR3 is TGTGCCTGGAGCGGGACAGGGCTGTACGAGCAGTACTTC.

The chain joins TRBV27 to TRBJ2-7, with D maybe TRBD1 (6 bases). Trimming cost V 3 bases and J 2 bases, with 20 bases left between them. CDR3 size: 17 residues. CDR1 is MNHEY and CDR2 is SMNVEV in the germline V gene (reference sequence). The CDR3 DNA reads as TGTGCCAGCAGTTTCAGGGAACAGGGCCGCTTACCCTACGAGCAGTACTTC. The encoded protein is CASSFREQGRLPYEQYF.

The chain combines TRBV7-9 with TRBJ1-5; D is ambiguous. Germline loops: CDR1 SEHNR, CDR2 FQNEAQ (reference sequence). V lost 1 base to trimming and J lost 5 bases, with 9 bases between them. The CDR3 runs 14 residues. The CDR3 reads CASSLEGRDQPQHF. Here the CDR3 DNA reads TGTGCCAGCAGCTTAGAAGGGAGGGATCAGCCCCAGCATTTT.

This clone was recorded once. The chain has TRBV5-6 and TRBJ1-4; TRBD1 matches at 9 bases. The CDR3 contains 14 residues. V lost 1 base and J lost 7; bases outside the gene matches: 2. CDR1 and CDR2 (germline): SGHDT, YYEEEE. CDR3 region: CASSLLTGGEKLFF. As DNA, the CDR3 is TGTGCCAGCAGCTTGCTGACAGGGGGTGAAAAACTGTTTTTT.

The V gene is TRBV28, the J gene TRBJ2-3, with D possibly being TRBD2 (6 bases). There are 14 residues in the CDR3. Between the trimmed V and J ends, which lost 8 bases and 10 bases, there was a span of 22 bases. The germline V gene has CDR1 MDHEN and CDR2 SYDVKM. The CDR3 loop reads CASGKGDSLGPQYF. The DNA of the CDR3 is TGTGCCAGCGGCAAAGGGGACTCGTTGGGGCCGCAGTATTTT.

This chain connects TRBV27 to TRBJ1-6, with TRBD1 matching over 10 bases. Losses at the gene ends were 8 bases for V and 7 bases for J; bases not matched to a gene: 2. The CDR3 consists of 13 residues. The germline V gene has CDR1 MNHEY and CDR2 SMNVEV (reference sequence). In DNA, the CDR3 is TGTGCCAGCCGGGACAGGGGAAATTCACCCCTCCACTTT. Protein product: CASRDRGNSPLHF.

The gene calls are TRBV19 and TRBJ2-1, with a weak D call TRBD2 (6 bases). The germline V and J ends were trimmed by 5 bases and 7 bases, with 21 bases remaining between them. Per germline, CDR1 LNHDA and CDR2 SQIVND (reference sequence). The CDR3 covers 16 residues. The CDR3 is CASSRLWRDRTNEQFF. CDR3 DNA sequence: TGTGCCAGTAGTCGCCTTTGGCGGGATAGGACGAATGAGCAGTTCTTC.

This chain links TRBV27 with TRBJ1-5, with 8 bases identical to TRBD1. J lost 4 bases, V lost 3 bases, and 5 bases had no gene match. This CDR3 spans 15 amino acids. Per the germline V gene, CDR1 is MNHEY and CDR2 is SMNVEV (reference sequence). CDR3 in amino acids: CASSFDRGWNQPQHF. The CDR3 coding sequence is TGTGCCAGCAGTTTCGACAGGGGCTGGAATCAGCCCCAGCATTTT.

The V call is TRBV15, the J call TRBJ2-1, with 7 bases fitting TRBD2. The CDR3 has 15 residues. V lost 1 base to trimming and J lost 2 bases; unmatched junction nucleotides: 2. Germline V gives CDR1 LNHNV, CDR2 YYDKDF (reference sequence). The CDR3 sequence: CATSRGRETYNEQFF. For the CDR3, the DNA is TGTGCCACCAGCAGAGGGCGGGAGACCTACAATGAGCAGTTCTTC.

This rearrangement joins TRBV5-1 to TRBJ2-7, with D perhaps matching TRBD2 (7 bases). This CDR3 has 15 residues. Trimming removed 0 bases at V and 4 bases at J, with 14 bases between. Germline CDR1 SGHRS, CDR2 YFSETQ. The DNA of the CDR3 is TGCGCCAGCAGCTTGGACACCGGGGGGCTATACGAGCAGTACTTC. Translation gives CASSLDTGGLYEQYF.

This clone was recorded only once. The chain joins TRBV27 to TRBJ2-3, with 10 bases matching TRBD1. V shed 6 bases, J shed 8 bases, and the junction held 11 bases outside the gene matches. Germline V gene lookup returns CDR1 MNHEY and CDR2 SMNVEV (reference sequence). This CDR3 has 15 residues. The CDR3 DNA sequence: TGTGCCAGCAGGCCCGGGACAGGGGCTCTGCGTACGCAGTATTTT. Translation gives CASRPGTGALRTQYF.

The chain joins TRBV19 to TRBJ2-5, with 9 nucleotides matching TRBD1. The CDR3 extends over 15 amino acids. CDR1 and CDR2 from the germline V gene are LNHDA and SQIVND (reference sequence). Trimming took 11 bases from V and 1 from J; bases not matched to a gene: 11. The CDR3 sequence is CASKTGGAGQETQYF. CDR3 nucleotide sequence: TGTGCCTCAAAAACAGGGGGCGCGGGCCAAGAGACCCAGTACTTC.

This sequence joins TRBV9 and TRBJ2-5, with 13 bases fitting TRBD2. The CDR3 has 13 amino acids. Germline trimming cut 5 bases from V and 7 bases from J; bases unmatched to any gene: 2. Germline V gene sequence: CDR1 SGDLS, CDR2 YYNGEE. The CDR3 is CASSRLAGGTQYF. CDR3 nucleotide sequence: TGTGCCAGCAGTAGACTAGCGGGAGGGACCCAGTACTTC.

This rearrangement joins TRBV28 to TRBJ2-7, with 11 bases aligning to TRBD2. The V gene's germline CDR1 is MDHEN and CDR2 SYDVKM. The CDR3 is made up of 16 amino acids. After removal of 5 bases from V and 0 bases from J, the junction contained 6 bases not matched to a gene. CDR3 DNA sequence: TGTGCCAGCAGTCATACACTAGCGGGAGCCTCCTACGAGCAGTACTTC. Amino acids: CASSHTLAGASYEQYF.

The chain links TRBV5-6 to TRBJ2-7; 8 bases line up with TRBD1. Losses at the gene ends were 4 bases for V and 4 bases for J; bases not matched to a gene: 13. The CDR3 is 16 amino acids. From germline, CDR1 is SGHDT and CDR2 YYEEEE. The CDR3 DNA is TGTGCCAGCAGCCGGTCCCGAACAGGGGGATCGTACGAGCAGTACTTC. Translating it yields CASSRSRTGGSYEQYF.

This chain joins TRBV27 and TRBJ2-2; 14 bases agree with TRBD2. J gave up 6 bases and V 5 bases, and 5 bases lay outside the gene matches. Germline loops: CDR1 MNHEY, CDR2 SMNVEV (reference sequence). This CDR3 has 16 residues. The CDR3 bases are TGTGCCAGCAGTAGGGGACTAGCGGGAGTGGCCGGGGAGCTGTTTTTT. Translation: CASSRGLAGVAGELFF.

This clone showed up just once. Written as DNA, the CDR3 is TGTGCCAGCAGCTGGTGGGACAGGAACTATGGCTACACCTTC. This translates into CASSWWDRNYGYTF. The rearrangement joins TRBV5-6 to TRBJ1-2; 8 bases agree with TRBD1. The CDR3 contains 14 residues. J was trimmed by 2 bases and V by 3 bases; bases with no gene match: 3. The germline gives CDR1 SGHDT, CDR2 YYEEEE.

The rearrangement links TRBV5-1 to TRBJ1-1; TRBD1 aligns across 10 bases. Per germline, CDR1 SGHRS and CDR2 YFSETQ. V dropped 4 bases and J dropped 4; count of bases not matched to a gene: 10. The CDR3 covers 16 residues. The chain's CDR3 is CASSPMGTGASTEAFF. CDR3 sequence (DNA): TGCGCCAGCAGCCCGATGGGGACAGGGGCGAGCACTGAAGCTTTCTTT.